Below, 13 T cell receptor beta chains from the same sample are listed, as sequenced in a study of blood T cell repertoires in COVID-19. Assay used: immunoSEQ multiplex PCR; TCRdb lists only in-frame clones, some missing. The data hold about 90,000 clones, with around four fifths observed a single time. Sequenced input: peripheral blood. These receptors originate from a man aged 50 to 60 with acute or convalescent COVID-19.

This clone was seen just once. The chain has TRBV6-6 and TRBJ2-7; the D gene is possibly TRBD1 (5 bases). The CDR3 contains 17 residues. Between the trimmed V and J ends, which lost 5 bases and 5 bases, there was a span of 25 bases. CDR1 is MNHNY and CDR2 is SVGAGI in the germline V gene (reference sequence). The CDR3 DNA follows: TGTGCCAGCAGTCCCCTACCGGCCACGTCAGGGTTTGACGAGCAGTACTTC. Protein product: CASSPLPATSGFDEQYF.

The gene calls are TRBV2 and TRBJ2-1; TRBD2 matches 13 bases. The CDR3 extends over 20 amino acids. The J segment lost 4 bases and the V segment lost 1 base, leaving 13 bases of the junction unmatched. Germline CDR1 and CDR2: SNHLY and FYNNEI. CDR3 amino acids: CASSEGGTSGMVFGYNEQFF. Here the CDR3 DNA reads TGTGCCAGCAGTGAAGGAGGGACTAGCGGGATGGTTTTTGGATACAATGAGCAGTTCTTC.

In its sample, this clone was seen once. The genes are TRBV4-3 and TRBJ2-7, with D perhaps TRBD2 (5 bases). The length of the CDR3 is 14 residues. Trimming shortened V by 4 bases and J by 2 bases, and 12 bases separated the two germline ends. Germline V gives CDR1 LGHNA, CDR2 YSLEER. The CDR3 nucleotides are TGCGCCAGCAGCCTATTCAGCGGAACCTACGAGCAGTACTTC. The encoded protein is CASSLFSGTYEQYF.

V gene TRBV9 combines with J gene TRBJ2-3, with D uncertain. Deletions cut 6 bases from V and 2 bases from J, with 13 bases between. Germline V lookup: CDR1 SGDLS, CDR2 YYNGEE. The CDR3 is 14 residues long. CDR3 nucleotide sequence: TGTGCCAGCACCCCTTCCCCGGTCACAGATACGCAGTATTTT. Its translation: CASTPSPVTDTQYF.

The CDR3 loop reads CASTRRTGRTNSPLHF. Written as DNA, the CDR3 is TGTGCCAGCACCCGCCGGACAGGACGAACCAATTCACCCCTCCACTTT. This rearrangement joins TRBV5-8 to TRBJ1-6; 7 bases match TRBD1. CDR1 and CDR2 (germline): SGHTS, YDEGEE. V was clipped by 6 bases and J by 7 bases; unmatched bases: 13. The CDR3 sequence is 16 residues long.

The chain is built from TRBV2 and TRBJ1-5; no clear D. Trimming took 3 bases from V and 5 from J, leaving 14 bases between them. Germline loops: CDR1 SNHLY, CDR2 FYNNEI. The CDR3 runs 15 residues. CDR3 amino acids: CASSELRQSYQPQHF. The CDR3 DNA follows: TGTGCCAGCAGTGAGCTCAGGCAGTCGTATCAGCCCCAGCATTTT.

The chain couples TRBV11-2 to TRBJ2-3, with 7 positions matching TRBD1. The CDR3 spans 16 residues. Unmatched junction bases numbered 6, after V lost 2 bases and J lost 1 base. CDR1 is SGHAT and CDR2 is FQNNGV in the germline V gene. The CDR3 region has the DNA TGTGCCAGCAGCTTAATCCCAACAGGGGGCACAGATACGCAGTATTTT. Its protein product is CASSLIPTGGTDTQYF.

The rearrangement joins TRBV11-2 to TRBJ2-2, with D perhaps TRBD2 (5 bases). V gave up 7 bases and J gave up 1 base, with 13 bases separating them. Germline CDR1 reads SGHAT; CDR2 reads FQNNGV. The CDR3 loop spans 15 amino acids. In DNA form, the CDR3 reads TGTGCCAGCACCCCGAATGCGGGGAACACCGGGGAGCTGTTTTTT. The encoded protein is CASTPNAGNTGELFF.

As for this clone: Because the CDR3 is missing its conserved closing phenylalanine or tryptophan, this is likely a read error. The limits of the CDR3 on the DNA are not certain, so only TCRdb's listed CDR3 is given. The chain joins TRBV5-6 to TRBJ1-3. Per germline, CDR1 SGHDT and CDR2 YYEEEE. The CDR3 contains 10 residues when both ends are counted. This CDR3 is CASSPRTGCG.

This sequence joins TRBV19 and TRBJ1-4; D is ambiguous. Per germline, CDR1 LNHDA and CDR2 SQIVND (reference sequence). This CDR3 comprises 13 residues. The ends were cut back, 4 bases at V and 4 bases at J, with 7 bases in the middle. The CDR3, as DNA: TGTGCCAGTAGTAGCTGGAGTAATGAAAAACTGTTTTTT. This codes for CASSSWSNEKLFF.

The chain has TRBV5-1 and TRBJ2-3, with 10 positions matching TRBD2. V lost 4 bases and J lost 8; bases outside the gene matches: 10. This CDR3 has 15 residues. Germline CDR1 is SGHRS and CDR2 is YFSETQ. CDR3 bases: TGCGCCAGCAGCGAAGGGACTAGCGCGGGGGTTACGCAGTATTTT. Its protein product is CASSEGTSAGVTQYF.

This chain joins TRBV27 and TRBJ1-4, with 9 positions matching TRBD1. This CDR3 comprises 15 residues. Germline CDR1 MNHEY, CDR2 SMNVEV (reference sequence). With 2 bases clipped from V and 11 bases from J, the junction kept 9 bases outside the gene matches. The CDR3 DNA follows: TGTGCCAGCAGTTTAGGAGGGACAGGGCGCACGAAACTGTTTTTT. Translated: CASSLGGTGRTKLFF.

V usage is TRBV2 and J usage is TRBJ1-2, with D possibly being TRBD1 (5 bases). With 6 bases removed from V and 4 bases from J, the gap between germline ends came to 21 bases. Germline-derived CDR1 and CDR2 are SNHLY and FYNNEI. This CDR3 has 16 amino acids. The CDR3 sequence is CASSGHILTATYGYTF. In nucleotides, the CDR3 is TGTGCCAGCAGCGGTCACATCTTGACAGCCACCTATGGCTACACCTTC.